The 9 T cell receptor beta chains in this list originate from one sample, sequenced in a study of graft-versus-host responses after intestinal transplantation. The repertoire was sequenced with immunoSEQ multiplex PCR; TCRdb's copy has only in-frame clones and lacks some. The table shows 35,000 to 40,000 clones, with 75% to 90% occurring only once. Sequenced here: PBMCs, sampled 1,000 to 1,200 days after transplant. The receptor set was obtained from a human patient who received an intestinal transplant, so some T cells may come from the graft donor.

V gene TRBV5-1 combines with J gene TRBJ1-1; 7 bases match TRBD1. The V gene's germline CDR1 is SGHRS and CDR2 YFSETQ. The CDR3 is 14 residues long. J gave up 1 base and V 7 bases, and 7 bases lay outside the gene matches. The CDR3 here is CASRIYRGNTEAFF. The CDR3, as DNA: TGCGCCAGCCGCATATACAGGGGGAACACTGAAGCTTTCTTT.

This chain links TRBV19 with TRBJ2-6; no reliable D call. Germline V gene sequence: CDR1 LNHDA, CDR2 SQIVND (reference sequence). The CDR3 extends over 13 amino acids. The V end lost 10 bases, the J end lost 1 base, and 8 bases lay between the germline ends. The CDR3 reads CATVGSGANVLTF. CDR3 sequence (DNA): TGTGCCACCGTAGGGTCTGGGGCCAACGTCCTGACTTTC.

The chain couples TRBV28 to TRBJ2-5; D possibly uses TRBD1 or TRBD2 (5 bases each). Germline V gene lookup returns CDR1 MDHEN and CDR2 SYDVKM. V lost 5 bases to trimming and J lost 4 bases, with 17 bases between them. This CDR3 is 15 amino acids long. This CDR3 reads CASSLRDQRGETQYF. CDR3 sequence (DNA): TGTGCCAGCAGTCTCAGGGACCAGAGGGGAGAGACCCAGTACTTC.

V and J are TRBV6-1 and TRBJ1-3; perhaps TRBD1 as D (6 bases). There are 15 residues in the CDR3. Germline loops: CDR1 MNHNS, CDR2 SASEGT. The V and J ends lost 1 base and 4 bases respectively, with 11 bases between them. The CDR3 loop reads CASSEVTGTGNTIYF. DNA of the CDR3: TGTGCCAGCAGTGAAGTAACAGGGACAGGAAACACCATATATTTT.

A word on this clone: Other DNA sequences in the same sample also yield this CDR3. The chain recombines TRBV27 with TRBJ2-5; D call uncertain. CDR1 is MNHEY, CDR2 SMNVEV, per germline (reference sequence). CDR3 size: 11 residues. The V end lost 0 bases, the J end lost 5 bases, and 1 base lay between the germline ends. CDR3 in amino acids: CASSLSETQYF. CDR3 coding DNA: TGTGCCAGCAGTTTATCGGAGACCCAGTACTTC.

Regarding this clone: At one end the junction does not follow the germline gene, possibly because of a read error. This rearrangement joins TRBV7-7 to TRBJ2-5, with D possibly being TRBD2 (5 bases). This CDR3 spans 16 amino acids. CDR1 is SSHAT and CDR2 is FNYEAQ in the germline V gene (reference sequence). Here the CDR3 reads CASSKNVDRRGETQYF. CDR3 nucleotide sequence: TGTGCTAGCAGCAAGAATGTGGACCGCCGAGGGGAGACCCAGTACTTC.

The rearrangement uses TRBV28 and TRBJ2-7, with TRBD1 as a possible D gene (7 bases). The CDR3 has 13 residues. Germline loops: CDR1 MDHEN, CDR2 SYDVKM. Trimming removed 8 bases at V and 4 bases at J, with 15 bases between. CDR3 coding DNA: TGTGCCAGCTCAGGGGGGAGTCTTTACGAGCAGTACTTC. It encodes CASSGGSLYEQYF.

This clone was recorded once. The rearrangement links TRBV5-4 to TRBJ1-6, with D possibly being TRBD1 (5 bases). Trimming shortened V by 3 bases and J by 3 bases, and 10 bases separated the two germline ends. From germline, CDR1 is SGHNT and CDR2 YYREEE (reference sequence). The CDR3 has 15 residues. The CDR3 DNA follows: TGTGCCAGCAGCTATACGGGACGCTATAATTCACCCCTCCACTTT. It encodes CASSYTGRYNSPLHF.

J is TRBJ2-7 and V is TRBV5-1, with D unclear. This CDR3 region has 14 residues. Per the germline V gene, CDR1 is SGHRS and CDR2 is YFSETQ. V was cut by 3 bases and J by 3 bases, with 13 bases left in between. CDR3 residues: CASSSAGEGYEQYF. The CDR3 DNA follows: TGCGCCAGCAGCTCGGCAGGTGAAGGCTACGAGCAGTACTTC.